Shown below are 3 T cell receptor beta chains from a single sample sequenced in a study of T cells after yellow fever vaccination. Via MiXCR, TCRdb re-called the 5' RACE reads, giving one row per CDR3 protein. In the table there are around 160,000 distinct CDR3 sequences, 6% to 7.5% of which are singletons. Specimen: CD4+ T cells sorted from PBMCs, collected around 5 days after the first yellow fever vaccination. The receptors shown here come from a man younger than 30 who received the YFV17D yellow fever vaccine.

This clonotype was picked up a small number of times. J is TRBJ2-1 and V is TRBV10-3; the match to TRBD2 covers 13 bases. There are 16 residues in the CDR3. The ends lost 2 bases at V and 6 bases at J; junction bases unmatched: 4. Per the germline V gene, CDR1 is ENHRY and CDR2 is SYGVKD. The CDR3 DNA follows: TGTGCCATCAGTGAGACTAGCGGGGGGGCCGGCAATGAGCAGTTCTTC. The encoded protein is CAISETSGGAGNEQFF.

This clonotype was found a few times. The chain carries TRBV5-1 and TRBJ2-1; no clear D gene. The CDR3 loop spans 15 amino acids. V was shortened by 4 bases and J by 3 bases, with 14 bases between the two germline ends. Germline lookup yields CDR1 SGHRS and CDR2 YFSETQ. DNA of the CDR3: TGCGCCAGCAGCACGCTAGGTCGTGACTACAATGAGCAGTTCTTC. Translated: CASSTLGRDYNEQFF.

This clonotype has a count of ten or more. The chain is built from TRBV4-1 and TRBJ2-4; 10 bases are a match to TRBD1. Germline V CDR1 and CDR2: MGHRA, YSYEKL. V was pared by 4 bases and J by 0 bases, with 6 bases of the junction left unmatched. This CDR3 contains 17 residues. For the CDR3, the DNA is TGCGCCAGCAGCCGGACAGGGGGGGACTTAGCCAAAAACATTCAGTACTTC. Protein: CASSRTGGDLAKNIQYF.